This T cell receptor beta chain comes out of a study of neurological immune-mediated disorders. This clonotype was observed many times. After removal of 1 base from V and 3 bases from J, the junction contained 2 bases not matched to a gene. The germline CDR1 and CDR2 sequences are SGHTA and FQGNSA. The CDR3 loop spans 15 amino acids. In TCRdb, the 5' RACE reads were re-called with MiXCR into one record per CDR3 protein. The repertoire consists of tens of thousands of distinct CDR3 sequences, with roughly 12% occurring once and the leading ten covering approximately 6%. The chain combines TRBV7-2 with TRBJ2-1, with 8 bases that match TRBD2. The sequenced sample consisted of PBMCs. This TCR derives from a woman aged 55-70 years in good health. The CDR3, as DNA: TGTGCCAGCAGCTTAGGAGCGGGGGACTACAATGAGCAGTTCTTC. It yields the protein CASSLGAGDYNEQFF.